The clone carrying this T cell receptor (beta chain) was found a few times. Its antigen is as yet unknown. The data are from a study of cytomegalovirus exposure and HLA in healthy donors. As for the study in general: The study's early data release held some 85 million unique TCRs from HLA-typed donors.

When sampled, the donors appeared nominally healthy, though they likely had unrecorded immune exposures. Study-wide results and limits: In a later analysis, HLA-C alleles had the fewest associated TCRs, DRB1 alleles the most.

It was with 60 Vbeta and 13 Jbeta primers that the PCR ran. Only in-frame clones appear in the TCRdb table, and some are missing; sequencing was by immunoSEQ multiplex PCR. The profile shows some 200,000 clones, approximately 70% of them singletons. Between the trimmed V and J ends, which lost 2 bases and 7 bases, there was a span of 11 bases. The germline V gene encodes CDR1 SEHNR and CDR2 FQNEAQ (reference sequence). The CDR3 is 13 residues long. Source material: PBMCs. This clonotype was obtained from a man aged 35 to 55 in good health and CMV-seropositive. The V call is TRBV7-9, the J call TRBJ1-2, with D perhaps matching TRBD1 (5 bases). CDR3 DNA: TGTGCCAGCAGCTTAACGGGGGAGGGTGGCTACACCTTC. Protein sequence: CASSLTGEGGYTF. Using reference TRBV7-9 and TRBJ1-2 for the parts outside the CDR3, the full variable domain is DTGVSQNPRHKITKRGQNVTFRCDPISEHNRLYWYRQTLGQGPEFLTYFQNEAQLEKSRLLSDRFSAERPKGSFSTLEIQRTEQGDSAMYLCASSLTGEGGYTFGSGTRLTVV.